One and the same sample provided the 5 T cell receptor beta chains below, sequenced in a study of CD8+CD57+ T cells in acquired aplastic anemia (dated 2018 in TCRdb). Sequenced on an Illumina HiSeq 2000. Profiling of TCR beta VDJ combinations and CDR3 sequences used genomic DNA as the template. The raw public reads went through TCRdb reprocessing: fastp at Q25, MiXCR clone calling, in-frame beta chains kept. Identical CDR3 proteins give one entry, which carries the most common genes and DNA. Counted in this sample were some 240,000 distinct CDR3 sequences; 34% of them appeared once. The top ten clonotypes cover 1.1% of the sample. The source material was sorted CD4+, CD8+, or CD8+CD57+ T cells (not recorded which) from PBMCs. These receptor sequences come from a human donor in good health, serving as a control.

Ten or more counts support this clonotype. The chain recombines TRBV7-2 with TRBJ1-1; TRBD1 might be the D (5 bases). The germline gives CDR1 SGHTA, CDR2 FQGNSA. Trimming shortened V by 0 bases and J by 3 bases, and 8 bases separated the two germline ends. The length of the CDR3 is 14 residues. As DNA, the CDR3 is TGTGCCAGCAGCTTAGCGGCAGGGTACACTGAAGCTTTCTTT. This encodes CASSLAAGYTEAFF.

This chain uses TRBV5-5 with TRBJ2-3; TRBD1 matches at 10 bases. The CDR3 is 16 amino acids. Germline V gene sequence: CDR1 SGHKS, CDR2 YYEKEE (reference sequence). V lost 2 bases and J lost 3; bases outside the gene matches: 6. The CDR3 DNA sequence: TGTGCCAGCAGCTTAAGCACGGGACAGGGGACAGATACGCAGTATTTT. This sequence encodes CASSLSTGQGTDTQYF.

This sequence joins TRBV4-1 and TRBJ2-2, with TRBD1 matching 9 bases. Trimming cost V 4 bases and J 7 bases; bases outside gene matches: 10. The germline gives CDR1 MGHRA, CDR2 YSYEKL. This CDR3 comprises 16 residues. The CDR3 DNA reads TGCGCCAGCAGCCGCACCGGGACAGGGTCTGTCGGGGAGCTGTTTTTT. Translation: CASSRTGTGSVGELFF.

This clonotype was seen many times. This chain links TRBV5-1 with TRBJ2-7, with a weak D call TRBD2 (5 bases). This CDR3 comprises 15 residues. Trimming removed 1 base from V and 6 bases from J, with 17 bases in between. Per the germline V gene, CDR1 is SGHRS and CDR2 is YFSETQ. The CDR3 nucleotides are TGCGCCAGCAGCTTGCAGGCGGCCGGAGGAGGCGAGCAGTACTTC. Translating gives CASSLQAAGGGEQYF.

This clonotype was observed a handful of times. The junction departs from the called germline gene at one end, perhaps through a read error. The chain couples TRBV10-3 to TRBJ2-5, with 8 bases that match TRBD1. Germline values: CDR1 ENHRY, CDR2 SYGVKD. This CDR3 is 15 amino acids long. DNA for the CDR3: TGTGCCAGCAGTTACGTCGGACAGGGCCAAGAGACCCAGTACTTC. The encoded protein is CASSYVGQGQETQYF.